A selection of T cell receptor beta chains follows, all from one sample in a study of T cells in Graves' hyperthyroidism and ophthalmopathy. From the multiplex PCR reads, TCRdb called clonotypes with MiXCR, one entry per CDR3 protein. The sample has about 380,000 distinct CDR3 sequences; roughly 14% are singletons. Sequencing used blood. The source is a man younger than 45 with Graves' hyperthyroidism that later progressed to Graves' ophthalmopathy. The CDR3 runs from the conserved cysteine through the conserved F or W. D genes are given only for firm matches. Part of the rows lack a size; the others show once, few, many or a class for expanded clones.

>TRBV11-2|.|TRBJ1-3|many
TGTGCCAGCAGCCCCCGGGGGGGAAACACCATATATTTT
CASSPRGGNTIYF
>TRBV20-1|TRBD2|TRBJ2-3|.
TGCAGTGCTAGAGATGTAGCGGGAAGCACAGATACGCAGTATTTT
CSARDVAGSTDTQYF
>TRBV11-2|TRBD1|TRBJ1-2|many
TGTGCCAGCAGCTCTTTTGGGGACAGAGTTAACTATGGCTACACCTTC
CASSSFGDRVNYGYTF
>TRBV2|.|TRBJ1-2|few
TGTGCCAGCAGATATACAGGGCAGGGCTACACCTTC
CASRYTGQGYTF
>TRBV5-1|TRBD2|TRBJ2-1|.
TGCGCCAGCAGCTTGGCCGAGGCGGGGGGTCTCTACAATGAGCAGTTCTTC
CASSLAEAGGLYNEQFF
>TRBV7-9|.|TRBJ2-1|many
TGTGCCAGCAGCTTTGGAGCGACCTACAATGAGCAGTTCTTC
CASSFGATYNEQFF
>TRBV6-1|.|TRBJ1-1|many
TGTGCCAGCAGCGAAAAGGGTGTAGATTGGTTCGCTGAAGCTTTCTTT
CASSEKGVDWFAEAFF
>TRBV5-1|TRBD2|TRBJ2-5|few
TGCGCCAGCAGCTTGAGGGGGACTAGCGGATCAGAGACCCAGTACTTC
CASSLRGTSGSETQYF
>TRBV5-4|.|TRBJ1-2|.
TGTGCCAGCAGCTTGACCGGGGGCCCCAACTATGGCTACACCTTC
CASSLTGGPNYGYTF
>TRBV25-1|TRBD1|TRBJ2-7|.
TGTGCCAGCAGTACGACAGGGGGAGGCGAGCAGTACTTC
CASSTTGGGEQYF
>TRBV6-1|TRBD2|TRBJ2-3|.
TGTGCCAGCAGTGAATGGGGACTAGCGGGGGGGCGAGATACGCAGTATTTT
CASSEWGLAGGRDTQYF
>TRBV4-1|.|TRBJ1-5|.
TGCGCCAGCAGCCAAGAAGACGGGGGGGATCAGCCCCAGCATTTT
CASSQEDGGDQPQHF
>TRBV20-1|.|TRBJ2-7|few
TGCAGTGCTAGGGATCCAGGGTCCTACGAGCAGTACTTC
CSARDPGSYEQYF
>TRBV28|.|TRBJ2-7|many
TGTGCCAGCACGTCGGTCGCAAGCTCCTACGAGCAGTACTTC
CASTSVASSYEQYF
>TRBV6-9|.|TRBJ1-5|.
TGTGCCAGCAGTTACGGGGCCGGAAGCGATCAGCCCCAGCATTTT
CASSYGAGSDQPQHF
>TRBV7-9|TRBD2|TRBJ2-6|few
TGTGCCAGCAGCTTCGGGCTAGCGGGGGGGCTGGGGGCCAACGTCCTGACTTTC
CASSFGLAGGLGANVLTF
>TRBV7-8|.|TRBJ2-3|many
TGTGCCAGCAGCTCCACAGAATTACCTACAGATACGCAGTATTTT
CASSSTELPTDTQYF
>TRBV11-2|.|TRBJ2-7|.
TGTGCCAGCAGCTTGAGGGCGGTTCCCTACGAGCAGTACTTC
CASSLRAVPYEQYF
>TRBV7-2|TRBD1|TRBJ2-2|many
TGTGCCAGCAGCGCCGGGACAGCCATTACCGGGGAGCTGTTTTTT
CASSAGTAITGELFF
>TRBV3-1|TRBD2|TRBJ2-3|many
TGTGCCAGCAGCCACCTCAGACTAGCGGGGGCAGATACGCAGTATTTT
CASSHLRLAGADTQYF
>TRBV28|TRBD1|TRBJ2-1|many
TGTGCCACCAGAGACGACAGGGTAGCATACAATGAGCAGTTCTTC
CATRDDRVAYNEQFF
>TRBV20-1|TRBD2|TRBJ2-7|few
TGCAGTGCTAGGGCGGGGGAGAGCTCCTACGAGCAGTACTTC
CSARAGESSYEQYF
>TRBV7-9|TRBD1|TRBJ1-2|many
TGTGCCAGCCGAGTGAGGGGGACAGACCCGTACACCTTC
CASRVRGTDPYTF
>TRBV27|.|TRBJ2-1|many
TGTGCCAGCAGTTTGTCCAGGTCGAGCTCCTACAATGAGCAGTTCTTC
CASSLSRSSSYNEQFF
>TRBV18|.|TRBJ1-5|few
TGTGCCAGCTCACCATTGGGGGGAGGGAGCAATCAGCCCCAGCATTTT
CASSPLGGGSNQPQHF
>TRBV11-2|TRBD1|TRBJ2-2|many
TGTGCCGGCCGACAGGGGACCACCGGGGAGCTGTTTTTT
CAGRQGTTGELFF
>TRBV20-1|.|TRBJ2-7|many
TGCAGTGCCGGTTGGCGTGTGACAAGAACCTACGAGCAGTACTTC
CSAGWRVTRTYEQYF
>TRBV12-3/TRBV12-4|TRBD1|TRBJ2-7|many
TGTGCCAGCAGTTGGAGGACAGGGGCGGGGCGGGAGCAGTACTTC
CASSWRTGAGREQYF
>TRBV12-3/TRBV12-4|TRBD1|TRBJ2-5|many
TGTGCCAGCAGTGGGACAGGATTAAGATGGACCCAGTACTTC
CASSGTGLRWTQYF
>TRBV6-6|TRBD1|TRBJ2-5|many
TGTGCCAGCAGTTACACCGGACAGGGCTTGTACTTC
CASSYTGQGLYF
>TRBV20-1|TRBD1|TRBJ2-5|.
TGCAGTGCTAGAGACCGACAGGGCGGGACCCAGTACTTC
CSARDRQGGTQYF
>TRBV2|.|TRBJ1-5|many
TGTGCCAGCAGTGAAGCGCTTGGTTCTGGTCATGGCAATCAGCCCCAGCATTTT
CASSEALGSGHGNQPQHF
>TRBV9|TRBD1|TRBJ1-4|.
TGTGCCAGCAGCACCAGGACAGGGGGAGATGAAAAACTGTTTTTT
CASSTRTGGDEKLFF
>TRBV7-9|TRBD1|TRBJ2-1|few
TGTGCCAGCAGACCAGAAGGGACAGGGGACGGTGAGCAGTTCTTC
CASRPEGTGDGEQFF
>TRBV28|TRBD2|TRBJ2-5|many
TGTGCCAGCAGTTGGTCCGGGGGGCAAGAGACCCAGTACTTC
CASSWSGGQETQYF
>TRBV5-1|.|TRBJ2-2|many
TGCGCCAGCAGCTTCAGGGGTACCGGGGAGCTGTTTTTT
CASSFRGTGELFF
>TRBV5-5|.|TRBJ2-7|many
TGTGCCAGCAGCGGGACGGCTTCCTACGAGCAGTACTTC
CASSGTASYEQYF
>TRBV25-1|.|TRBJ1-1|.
TGTGCCAGCAGTGAATATGGTCTTCAGAACACTGAAGCTTTCTTT
CASSEYGLQNTEAFF
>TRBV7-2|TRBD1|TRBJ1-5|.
TGTGCCAGCAGCTCGCCGGGACAGGGGGAGTATAGCAATCAGCCCCAGCATTTT
CASSSPGQGEYSNQPQHF
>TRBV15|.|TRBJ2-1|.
TGTGCCACCAGCAGAGTCAGGGGTTCCTACAATGAGCAGTTCTTC
CATSRVRGSYNEQFF
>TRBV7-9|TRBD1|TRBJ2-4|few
TGTGCCAGCAGCTCTGACAGGGGGCTAGCCAAAAACATTCAGTACTTC
CASSSDRGLAKNIQYF
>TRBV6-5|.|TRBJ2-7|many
TGTGCCAGCAGTTACAGGCAGGGGACCTACGAGCAGTACTTC
CASSYRQGTYEQYF
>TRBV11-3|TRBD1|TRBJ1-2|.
TGTGCCAGCAGCTTTACAGGGGGCGCAAACTATGGCTACACCTTC
CASSFTGGANYGYTF
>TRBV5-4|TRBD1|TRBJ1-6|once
TGTGCCAGCAGACGGACAGGAACAAATTCACCCCTCCACTTT
CASRRTGTNSPLHF
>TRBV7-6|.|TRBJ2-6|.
TGTGCCAGCAGCGGGCCAGGGTCCGGGGCCAACGTCCTGACTTTC
CASSGPGSGANVLTF
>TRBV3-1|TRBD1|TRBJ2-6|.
TGTGCCAGCCGACAGGGGGCGCAAGGGGCCAACGTCCTGACTTTC
CASRQGAQGANVLTF
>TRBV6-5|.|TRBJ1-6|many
TGTGCCAGCACCGACGGACCTGTCAACCTCTATAATTCACCCCTCCACTTT
CASTDGPVNLYNSPLHF
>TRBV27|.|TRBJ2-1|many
TGTGCCAGCAGCATTTTGACGGAGGGATTCGGGAGCAATGAGCAGTTCTTC
CASSILTEGFGSNEQFF
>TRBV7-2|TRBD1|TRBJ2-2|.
TGTGCCAGCAGCTCGGGACAGGGGGCATCAGGCGGGGAGCTGTTTTTT
CASSSGQGASGGELFF
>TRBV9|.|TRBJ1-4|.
TGTGCCAGCAGCGCAGCAAACCAGGGAACTAATGAAAAACTGTTTTTT
CASSAANQGTNEKLFF
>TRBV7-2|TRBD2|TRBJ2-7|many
TGTGCCAGCAGCCTATCTAGCGGGGGGGCCGGTGAGCAGTACTTC
CASSLSSGGAGEQYF
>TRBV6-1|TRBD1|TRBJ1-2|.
TGTGCCAGCAGCGCACCGGGACAGGCAAGCTATGGCTACACCTTC
CASSAPGQASYGYTF
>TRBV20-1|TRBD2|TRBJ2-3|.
TGCAGTGCTACAGCGGGGGGCACAGATACGCAGTATTTT
CSATAGGTDTQYF